These T cell receptor beta chains were read from a single sample in a study of blood T cells in healthy people across ages. TCRdb recomputed calls from the 5' RACE reads with MiXCR, one row per CDR3 protein. Of roughly 860,000 distinct CDR3 sequences listed, 62% are singletons. Sequenced: blood. These receptors were obtained from a man aged 25 to 40 in good health. CDR3s include the opening cysteine and the closing phenylalanine or tryptophan. Each record gives: D gene, clone size, J gene, V gene, CDR3 protein, CDR3 DNA. The D gene is left open where the match is weak. The size field is filled for only some rows; it gives once, few, many or a size class.

TRBD2,NA,TRBJ2-1,TRBV9,CASSVRLAGTYNEQFF,TGTGCCAGCAGCGTTCGACTAGCGGGTACCTACAATGAGCAGTTCTTC
TRBD1,NA,TRBJ1-4,TRBV27,CASSFQGGSIEKLFF,TGTGCCAGCAGTTTTCAGGGGGGGTCGATTGAAAAACTGTTTTTT
NA,NA,TRBJ1-6,TRBV6-2/TRBV6-3,CASAPGRLQTRVTLHF,TGTGCCAGCGCCCCCGGGCGACTCCAAACCAGGGTCACCCTCCACTTT
TRBD1,NA,TRBJ1-6,TRBV6-1,CASSATGTGGSYNSPLHF,TGTGCCAGCAGCGCTACCGGGACAGGGGGCTCCTATAATTCACCCCTCCACTTT
TRBD1,NA,TRBJ1-4,TRBV5-1,CAGSLGQANEKLFF,TGCGCCGGCAGCCTGGGACAGGCTAATGAAAAACTGTTTTTT
NA,NA,TRBJ2-3,TRBV12-3/TRBV12-4,CATLTSGGDTDTQYF,TGTGCCACTCTCACGTCTGGGGGTGACACAGATACGCAGTATTTT
NA,NA,TRBJ2-3,TRBV7-2,CASSYLLGTDTQYF,TGTGCCAGCAGTTACCTACTGGGCACAGATACGCAGTATTTT
TRBD2,NA,TRBJ2-6,TRBV10-2,CASGGDSGANVLTF,TGCGCCAGCGGGGGGGACTCTGGGGCCAACGTCCTGACTTTC
NA,NA,TRBJ1-3,TRBV3-1,CASISGRGNTIYF,TGTGCCAGCATATCAGGTAGAGGAAACACCATATATTTT
NA,NA,TRBJ2-1,TRBV9,CTSSVGYNEQFF,TGTACCAGCAGCGTAGGCTACAATGAGCAGTTCTTC
NA,few,TRBJ2-7,TRBV6-5,CASSLGTYSSYEQYF,TGTGCCAGCAGTCTAGGGACGTATAGCTCCTACGAGCAGTACTTC
TRBD1,NA,TRBJ2-1,TRBV7-9,CASSRTGGSHNEQFF,TGTGCCAGCAGCCGGACAGGGGGCTCCCACAATGAGCAGTTCTTC
TRBD1,once,TRBJ1-2,TRBV2,CASSTTGGAGFGYTF,TGTGCCAGCAGCACCACAGGGGGCGCTGGCTTTGGCTACACCTTC
NA,NA,TRBJ2-3,TRBV6-2/TRBV6-3,CASSQGFLSTDTQYF,TGTGCCAGCAGTCAGGGTTTTCTTAGCACAGATACGCAGTATTTT
TRBD2,NA,TRBJ2-2,TRBV4-2,CASSPRGLAGGYGTGELFF,TGTGCCAGCAGCCCTCGGGGGCTAGCGGGGGGATATGGCACCGGGGAGCTGTTTTTT
NA,NA,TRBJ2-1,TRBV11-2,CASSLVQLNEQFF,TGTGCCAGCAGCTTAGTACAGTTGAATGAGCAGTTCTTC
NA,NA,TRBJ1-2,TRBV29-1,CSVEMRGDYGYTF,TGCAGCGTTGAAATGCGGGGGGACTATGGCTACACCTTC
TRBD2,NA,TRBJ2-7,TRBV9,CASSPRGRESYEQYF,TGTGCCAGCAGCCCCCGTGGGAGGGAGTCCTACGAGCAGTACTTC
NA,NA,TRBJ2-7,TRBV6-5,CASSEFPSYEQYF,TGTGCCAGCAGTGAATTCCCCTCCTACGAGCAGTACTTC
NA,once,TRBJ2-3,TRBV6-1,CASAYRYSRTDTQYF,TGTGCCAGCGCGTACCGATACTCTCGTACAGATACGCAGTATTTT
NA,NA,TRBJ1-6,TRBV6-2/TRBV6-3,CASSRQRALHF,TGTGCCAGCAGTCGACAGAGGGCCCTCCACTTT
NA,once,TRBJ2-3,TRBV7-9,CASSRRSGRTDTQYF,TGTGCCAGCAGTCGAAGATCCGGGCGCACAGATACGCAGTATTTT
TRBD1,NA,TRBJ1-5,TRBV20-1,CSALQGQPQHF,TGCAGTGCTCTACAGGGGCAGCCCCAGCATTTT
NA,once,TRBJ1-2,TRBV11-2,CASSLGPARRVGYGYIF,TGTGCCAGCAGCTTAGGACCCGCCCGACGCGTCGGCTATGGCTACATCTTC
TRBD2,NA,TRBJ2-1,TRBV7-2,CASSVSSGGAYDEQFF,TGTGCCAGCAGCGTCTCTAGCGGGGGGGCGTATGATGAGCAGTTCTTC
TRBD1,NA,TRBJ1-4,TRBV12-3/TRBV12-4,CASSPGTGWQEKLFF,TGTGCCAGCAGTCCCGGGACAGGGTGGCAAGAAAAACTGTTTTTT